The clone carrying this TCR beta chain has a count of ten or more. Its antigen is not known. The data stem from a study of response to subunit inactivated influenza vaccine. Study-level points and caveats: There was a suggestion from the authors that each seasonal influenza vaccination recruits few new T cells.

Germline values: CDR1 DFQATT, CDR2 SNEGSKA (reference sequence). This CDR3 contains 12 residues. The V end was cut by 5 bases, the J end by 2 bases, with 7 bases between. TCRdb redid the calling of the RT-PCR reads with MiXCR, one entry per CDR3 protein. This sample has more than 550,000 distinct CDR3 sequences, with approximately 12% found just once. The TCR comes from a man between 45 and 60 years old who received an inactivated influenza vaccine. This chain uses TRBV20-1 with TRBJ1-5; D is unresolved. The sample here was PBMCs from blood, taken on the day of vaccination. The CDR3 region has the DNA TGCAGTGCTCCAAAGGGCAATCAGCCCCAGCATTTT. This sequence encodes CSAPKGNQPQHF.